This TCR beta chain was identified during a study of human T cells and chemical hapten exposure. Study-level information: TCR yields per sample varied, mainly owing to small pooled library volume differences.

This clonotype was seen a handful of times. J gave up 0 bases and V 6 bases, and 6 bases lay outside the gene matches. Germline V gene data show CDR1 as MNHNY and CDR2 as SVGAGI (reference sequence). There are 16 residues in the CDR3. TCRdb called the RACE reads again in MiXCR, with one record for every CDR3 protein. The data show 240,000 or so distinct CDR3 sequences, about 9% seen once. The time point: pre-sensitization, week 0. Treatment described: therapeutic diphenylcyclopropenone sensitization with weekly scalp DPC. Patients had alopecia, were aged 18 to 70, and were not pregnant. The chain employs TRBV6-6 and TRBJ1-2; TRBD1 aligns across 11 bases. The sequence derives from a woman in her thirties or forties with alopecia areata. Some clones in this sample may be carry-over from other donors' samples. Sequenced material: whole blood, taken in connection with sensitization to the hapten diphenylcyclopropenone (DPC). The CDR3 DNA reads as TGTGCCAGCAGCCCAGGACAGGGGGCCGCTAACTATGGCTACACCTTC. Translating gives CASSPGQGAANYGYTF.